This passage covers 9 T cell receptor beta chains from one sample sequenced in a study of spatial heterogeneity in lung cancer (dated by TCRdb to the late 2010s). The meaning of the sample's time point label: sample taken at primary tumor resection. Libraries came from 5' RACE. The run used a NextSeq 500. Using fastp at Q25 and MiXCR, TCRdb reprocessed the public reads and kept productive beta chains. Each entry is one CDR3 protein sequence, shown with its most common DNA and genes. The sample includes 9,500 or so distinct CDR3 sequences, with around 7.3% observed a single time. Of the sample, approximately 19% is held by the ten largest clones. Overall study results and their limits: The tumor nonsynonymous mutation count correlated with the number of expanded alpha and beta TCRs within the tumor.

These receptors' antigens are unknown. Sequenced here: lung tumor tissue, sampled at surgery. The receptors were gathered from a male donor with early-stage non-small cell lung cancer.

Only a few counts were recorded for this clonotype. The gene calls are TRBV20-1 and TRBJ2-7; a possible D gene is TRBD1 (7 bases). Per the germline V gene, CDR1 is DFQATT and CDR2 is SNEGSKA (reference sequence). The CDR3 runs 14 residues. Trimming pared 6 bases from V and 0 bases from J, leaving 15 bases between. Here the CDR3 DNA reads TGCAGTGCGGAGGGGGCCGGTAGCTCCTACGAGCAGTACTTC. Its translation is CSAEGAGSSYEQYF.

This clonotype has at least ten counts. The chain employs TRBV4-2 and TRBJ2-7; TRBD2 matches 7 bases. Unmatched junction bases numbered 6, after V lost 0 bases and J lost 4 bases. Germline V gene lookup returns CDR1 LGHNA and CDR2 YNFKEQ. The CDR3 is made up of 15 amino acids. The CDR3 DNA follows: TGTGCCAGCAGCCAAGATGGGCGGGGGATGTACGAGCAGTACTTC. This codes for CASSQDGRGMYEQYF.

The chain combines TRBV15 with TRBJ2-3; the match to TRBD1 covers 8 bases. Germline V gene lookup returns CDR1 LNHNV and CDR2 YYDKDF (reference sequence). The CDR3 consists of 14 residues. The junction had 6 bases not matched to a gene; V was cut back by 6 bases and J by 4 bases. CDR3 DNA: TGTGCCACCAGGACAGGGGTGATTGCAGATACGCAGTATTTT. It specifies CATRTGVIADTQYF.

A few counts support this clonotype. The chain has TRBV6-1 and TRBJ1-1; 7 nucleotides agree with TRBD1. Losses at the gene ends were 9 bases for V and 4 bases for J; bases not matched to a gene: 2. The V gene's germline CDR1 is MNHNS and CDR2 SASEGT. There are 11 residues in the CDR3. CDR3 DNA sequence: TGTGCCAGTACAGGGGCCACTGAAGCTTTCTTT. Its translation: CASTGATEAFF.

This clonotype was picked up a small number of times. DNA of the CDR3: TGTGCCAGCGGTGGCGGGGCGGCGTTCTCTATCAGTTACTTC. Translated, it gives CASGGGAAFSISYF. This rearrangement joins TRBV7-8 to TRBJ2-7; D might be TRBD2 (6 bases). The length of the CDR3 is 14 residues. CDR1 and CDR2 from the germline V gene are SGHVS and FQNEAQ. The V end lost 8 bases, the J end lost 13 bases, and 27 bases lay between the germline ends.

This rearrangement joins TRBV20-1 to TRBJ1-1; no definite D call. The CDR3 extends over 12 amino acids. Germline values: CDR1 DFQATT, CDR2 SNEGSKA (reference sequence). The V and J ends lost 6 bases and 0 bases respectively, with 8 bases between them. CDR3 DNA: TGCAGTGCCATGATTATGAACACTGAAGCTTTCTTT. This translates into CSAMIMNTEAFF.

The table lists this clonotype with a few counts. The chain is built from TRBV3-1 and TRBJ2-1; TRBD2 matches 8 bases. The CDR3 is 15 amino acids. The J segment lost 10 bases and the V segment lost 4 bases, leaving 12 bases of the junction unmatched. The V gene's germline CDR1 is LGHDT and CDR2 YNNKEL (reference sequence). CDR3 coding DNA: TGTGCCAGCAGCCTTGGCGGGGAGCGGGGGATAGAGCAGTTCTTC. Translated: CASSLGGERGIEQFF.

Relative to its sample, this clonotype is large. The chain is built from TRBV6-2 or TRBV6-3 and TRBJ2-2, with D possibly TRBD1 on 5 matching bases. Germline V gene lookup returns CDR1 MNHEY and CDR2 SVGEGT. Trimming shortened V by 7 bases and J by 1 base, and 13 bases separated the two germline ends. This CDR3 has 15 residues. Here the CDR3 reads CASKGFQGNTGELFF. The CDR3 region has the DNA TGTGCCAGCAAGGGTTTTCAGGGGAACACCGGGGAGCTGTTTTTT.

The table lists this clonotype with a few counts. The rearrangement uses TRBV5-1 and TRBJ2-5, with TRBD1 matching over 8 bases. Unmatched junction bases numbered 4, after V lost 2 bases and J lost 4 bases. CDR3 length: 14 amino acids. CDR1 and CDR2 from the germline V gene are SGHRS and YFSETQ. CDR3 residues: CASSLTDRGETQYF. CDR3 bases: TGCGCCAGCAGCTTAACCGACAGGGGAGAGACCCAGTACTTC.